Below are 15 T cell receptor beta chains sequenced from a single sample in a study of T cell responses to AZD1222 COVID-19 vaccine. Sequencing was performed with immunoSEQ multiplex PCR; in TCRdb, only in-frame clones are kept and a portion is missing. This table holds fewer than 85,000 clones, about 91% found once. The starting material was peripheral blood, obtained on day 0 of AZD1222 vaccination. All receptors derive from an adult in good health.

The chain uses TRBV7-3 and TRBJ2-1; weak D call: TRBD2 (6 bases). The CDR3 is 13 amino acids. Germline V gives CDR1 SGHTA, CDR2 FQGTGA. V lost 5 bases, J lost 8 bases, and 13 bases lay in between. The CDR3 DNA reads as TGTGCCAGCAGCCGGGAGCTAGCCGATGAGCAGTTCTTC. As protein: CASSRELADEQFF.

This clone occurred once. The rearrangement uses TRBV6-5 and TRBJ2-1; possibly TRBD2 for D (6 bases). The CDR3 runs 11 residues. The ends were cut back, 5 bases at V and 10 bases at J, with 9 bases in the middle. CDR1 is MNHEY, CDR2 SVGAGI, per germline. CDR3 sequence: CASSLGLEQFF. The CDR3 region has the DNA TGTGCCAGCAGTCTCGGACTAGAGCAGTTCTTC.

The gene calls are TRBV9 and TRBJ2-1; 14 positions match TRBD2. Germline CDR1 is SGDLS and CDR2 is YYNGEE. Trimming at V came to 4 bases and at J to 1 base, leaving 4 bases not matched to a gene. The CDR3 sequence is 17 residues long. This chain's CDR3 is CASSPRLAGGSYNEQFF. Here the CDR3 DNA reads TGTGCCAGCAGCCCCCGACTAGCGGGAGGGTCCTACAATGAGCAGTTCTTC. Looking up the rest from reference TRBV9 and TRBJ2-1 gives the full variable domain: DSGVTQTPKHLITATGQRVTLRCSPRSGDLSVYWYQQSLDQGLQFLIQYYNGEERAKGNILERFSAQQFPDLHSELNLSSLELGDSALYFCASSPRLAGGSYNEQFFGPGTRLTVL.

V and J are TRBV28 and TRBJ1-3; TRBD1 agrees at 10 bases. Losses at the gene ends were 2 bases for V and 3 bases for J; bases not matched to a gene: 7. Germline loops: CDR1 MDHEN, CDR2 SYDVKM. CDR3 length equals 17 residues. The DNA of the CDR3 is TGTGCCAGCAGTTTAGTGCCGGGACAGGGGATTGGAAACACCATATATTTT. As protein: CASSLVPGQGIGNTIYF.

The rearrangement uses TRBV3-1 (or the pseudogene TRBV3-2) and TRBJ2-1, with a possible D match to TRBD1 (6 bases). CDR1 is LGHDT, CDR2 YNNKEL, per germline (reference sequence). Trimming removed 0 bases at V and 3 bases at J, with 6 bases between. This CDR3 is 14 amino acids long. CDR3 protein: CASSQEQGYNEQFF. For the CDR3, the DNA is TGTGCCAGCAGCCAAGAACAGGGCTACAATGAGCAGTTCTTC.

The chain joins TRBV6-5 to TRBJ2-7; the D is unclear. The germline V gene encodes CDR1 MNHEY and CDR2 SVGAGI. With 0 bases removed from V and 5 bases from J, the gap between germline ends came to 11 bases. The CDR3 totals 14 residues. The DNA of the CDR3 is TGTGCCAGCAGTTACTCGAGTGCGGTCGACGAGCAGTACTTC. It codes for CASSYSSAVDEQYF.

The chain joins TRBV30 to TRBJ1-5, with TRBD1 as a possible D gene (6 bases). Germline CDR1 GTSNPN, CDR2 SVGIG (reference sequence). The CDR3 runs to 13 residues. The V and J ends lost 6 bases and 3 bases respectively, with 12 bases between them. This chain's CDR3 is CACHWGLNQPQHF. For the CDR3, the DNA is TGTGCCTGTCACTGGGGGCTCAATCAGCCCCAGCATTTT. Looking up the rest from reference TRBV30 and TRBJ1-5 gives the full variable domain: SQTIHQWPATLVQPVGSPLSLECTVEGTSNPNLYWYRQAAGRGLQLLFYSVGIGQISSEVPQNLSASRPQDRQFILSSKKLLLSDSGFYLCACHWGLNQPQHFGDGTRLSIL.

The chain recombines TRBV14 with TRBJ2-1; a weak D match, TRBD2 (5 bases). The CDR3 contains 14 residues. The germline V gene has CDR1 SGHDN and CDR2 FVKESK. Trimming took 3 bases from V and 7 from J, leaving 13 bases between them. The CDR3 nucleotides read TGTGCCAGCAGCCATCTAGCATCAAGGAATGAGCAGTTCTTC. Residues: CASSHLASRNEQFF.

The gene calls are TRBV13 and TRBJ2-7; TRBD1 agrees at 7 bases. CDR1 is PRHDT and CDR2 is FYEKMQ in the germline V gene (reference sequence). The J segment lost 0 bases and the V segment lost 5 bases, leaving 7 bases of the junction unmatched. The CDR3 totals 15 residues. Here the CDR3 reads CASSPGQVPSYEQYF. The CDR3 nucleotides read TGTGCCAGCAGCCCTGGACAGGTTCCCTCCTACGAGCAGTACTTC. The full variable domain, its missing parts supplied by reference TRBV13 and TRBJ2-7, is AAGVIQSPRHLIKEKRETATLKCYPIPRHDTVYWYQQGPGQDPQFLISFYEKMQSDKGSIPDRFSAQQFSDYHSELNMSSLELGDSALYFCASSPGQVPSYEQYFGPGTRLTVT.

V and J are TRBV5-6 and TRBJ1-6; a possible D gene is TRBD1 (6 bases). CDR1 and CDR2 (germline): SGHDT, YYEEEE. This CDR3 is built from 13 residues. V dropped 4 bases and J dropped 9 bases, with 11 bases sitting between them. The CDR3 sequence is CASSRGGSSPLHF. The DNA for the CDR3 is TGTGCCAGCAGCCGGGGGGGCAGTTCACCCCTCCACTTT. The entire variable domain, with the rest obtained from reference TRBV5-6 and TRBJ1-6, is as follows: DAGVTQSPTHLIKTRGQQVTLRCSPKSGHDTVSWYQQALGQGPQFIFQYYEEEERQRGNFPDRFSGHQFPNYSSELNVNALLLGDSALYLCASSRGGSSPLHFGNGTRLTVT.

This rearrangement joins TRBV7-9 to TRBJ1-3, with unresolved D. The germline V gene encodes CDR1 SEHNR and CDR2 FQNEAQ (reference sequence). V was shortened by 1 base and J by 0 bases, with 7 bases between the two germline ends. The CDR3 consists of 15 residues. The CDR3 reads CASSLGHLSGNTIYF. CDR3 sequence (DNA): TGTGCCAGCAGCTTAGGACACCTCTCTGGAAACACCATATATTTT.

This chain links TRBV4-1 with TRBJ2-2; D ambiguous. The CDR3 is 15 residues long. The germline CDR1 and CDR2 sequences are MGHRA and YSYEKL. Trimming took off 4 bases at V and 4 bases at J, with 13 bases between the two ends. The CDR3 sequence is CASSRVLGGTGELFF. As DNA, the CDR3 is TGCGCCAGCAGCCGTGTGCTGGGCGGCACCGGGGAGCTGTTTTTT.

CDR3 region: CASSRWGTGELFF. CDR3 sequence (DNA): TGTGCCAGCAGCCGGTGGGGGACCGGGGAGCTGTTTTTT. The chain uses TRBV5-4 and TRBJ2-2; D might be TRBD1 or TRBD2, each matching 5 bases. The CDR3 contains 13 residues. The V gene's germline CDR1 is SGHNT and CDR2 YYREEE (reference sequence). V was clipped by 4 bases and J by 5 bases, with 9 bases between them.

This rearrangement joins TRBV4-1 to TRBJ2-2; D possibly corresponds to TRBD2 (5 bases). Deletions cut 1 base from V and 4 bases from J, with 7 bases between. This CDR3 is 14 amino acids long. Germline-derived CDR1 and CDR2 are MGHRA and YSYEKL. The CDR3 is CASSQVRGTGELFF. CDR3 DNA: TGCGCCAGCAGCCAAGTCCGGGGCACCGGGGAGCTGTTTTTT.

This chain uses TRBV30 with TRBJ2-5; 10 bases are a match to TRBD2. CDR3 length equals 16 residues. The germline gives CDR1 GTSNPN, CDR2 SVGIG (reference sequence). V lost 1 base, J lost 2 bases, and 7 bases stayed unmatched. CDR3 protein: CAWSGPAGGRQETQYF. In DNA form, the CDR3 reads TGTGCCTGGAGTGGTCCAGCGGGGGGGCGTCAAGAGACCCAGTACTTC.